This T cell receptor (beta chain) originates from a study of T cells in narcolepsy. The assay was immunoSEQ multiplex PCR, and TCRdb's table has in-frame clones only and misses some. The data show 20,000 to 25,000 clones, with about 91% seen just once and more than 0.95% held by the top ten. Germline V CDR1 and CDR2: MNHEY, SMNVEV (reference sequence). Trimming stripped 6 bases from V and 0 bases from J, with 9 bases between. This CDR3 spans 14 amino acids. This chain uses TRBV27 with TRBJ1-5; perhaps TRBD1 as D (5 bases). The receptor comes from a human donor with narcolepsy. The sequenced material came from CD45RA- memory CD4+ T cells from PBMCs. The CDR3 protein is CASRTAYSNQPQHF. Here the CDR3 DNA reads TGTGCCAGCAGGACAGCTTATAGCAATCAGCCCCAGCATTTT.